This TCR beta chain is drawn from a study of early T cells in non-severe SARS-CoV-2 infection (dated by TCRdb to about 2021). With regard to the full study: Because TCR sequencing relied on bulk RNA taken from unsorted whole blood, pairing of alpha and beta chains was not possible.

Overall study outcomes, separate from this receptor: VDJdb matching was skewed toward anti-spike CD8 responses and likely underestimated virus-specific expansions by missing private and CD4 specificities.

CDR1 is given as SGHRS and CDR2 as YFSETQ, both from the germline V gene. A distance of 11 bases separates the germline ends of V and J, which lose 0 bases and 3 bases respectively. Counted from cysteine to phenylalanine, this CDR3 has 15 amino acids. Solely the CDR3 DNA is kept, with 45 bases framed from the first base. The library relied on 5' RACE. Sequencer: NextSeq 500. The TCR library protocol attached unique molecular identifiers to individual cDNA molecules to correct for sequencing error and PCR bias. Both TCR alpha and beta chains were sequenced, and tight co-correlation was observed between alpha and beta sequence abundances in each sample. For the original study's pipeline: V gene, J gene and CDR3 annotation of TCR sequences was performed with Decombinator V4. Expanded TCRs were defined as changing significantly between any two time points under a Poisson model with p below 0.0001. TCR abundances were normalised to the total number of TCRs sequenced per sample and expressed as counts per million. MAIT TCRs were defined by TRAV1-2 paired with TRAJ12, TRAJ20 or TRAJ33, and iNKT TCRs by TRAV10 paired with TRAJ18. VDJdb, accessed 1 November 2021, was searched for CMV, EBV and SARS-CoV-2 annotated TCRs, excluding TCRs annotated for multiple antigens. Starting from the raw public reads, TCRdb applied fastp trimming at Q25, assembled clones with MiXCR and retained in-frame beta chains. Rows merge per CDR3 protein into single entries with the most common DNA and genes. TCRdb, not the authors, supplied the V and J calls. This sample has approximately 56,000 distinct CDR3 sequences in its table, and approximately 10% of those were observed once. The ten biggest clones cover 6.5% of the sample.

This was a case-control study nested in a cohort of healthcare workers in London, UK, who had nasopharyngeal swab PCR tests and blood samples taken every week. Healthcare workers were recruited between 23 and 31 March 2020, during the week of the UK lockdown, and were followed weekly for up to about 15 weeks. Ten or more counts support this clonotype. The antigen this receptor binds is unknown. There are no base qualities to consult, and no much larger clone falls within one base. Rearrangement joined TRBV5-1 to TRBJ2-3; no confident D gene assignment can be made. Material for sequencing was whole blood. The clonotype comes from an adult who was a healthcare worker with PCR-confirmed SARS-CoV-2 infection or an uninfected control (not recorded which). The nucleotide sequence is TGCGCCAGCAGCTTGGGGTATGGAGATACAGATACGCAGTATTTT. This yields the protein CASSLGYGDTDTQYF.